Below, 29 T cell receptor beta chains from the same sample are listed, as sequenced in a study of graft-versus-host responses after intestinal transplantation. These receptors have no known antigen. TCRdb's table, derived via immunoSEQ multiplex PCR, lists solely in-frame clones and lacks some. Of roughly 100,000 clones in the sample, 92% are singletons; the top ten hold roughly 0.07%. The specimen comprised unstimulated CD8+ T cells sorted from spleen or lymph node cells, sampled before transplant. All receptors derive from a human donor who was the organ donor for an intestinal transplant.

This chain joins TRBV6-1 and TRBJ2-3, with D possibly matching TRBD2 (5 bases). Germline-derived CDR1 and CDR2 are MNHNS and SASEGT. Between the trimmed V and J ends, which lost 3 bases and 0 bases, there was a span of 10 bases. This CDR3 is 15 amino acids long. The CDR3 nucleotides read TGTGCCAGCAGTGAGAGGGCCAGTAGCACAGATACGCAGTATTTT. Residues: CASSERASSTDTQYF.

The J gene is TRBJ2-2, the V gene TRBV19, with 10 nucleotides matching TRBD1. V dropped 4 bases and J dropped 0; count of bases not matched to a gene: 5. This CDR3 comprises 17 residues. CDR1 and CDR2 from the germline V gene are LNHDA and SQIVND (reference sequence). The DNA of the CDR3 is TGTGCCAGTAGTAAAAGGACAGGGGGAACGAACACCGGGGAGCTGTTTTTT. Residues: CASSKRTGGTNTGELFF.

The V gene is TRBV15, the J gene TRBJ2-3; 7 bases line up with TRBD2. There are 21 residues in the CDR3. J was trimmed by 4 bases and V by 4 bases; bases with no gene match: 26. In germline, CDR1 is LNHNV, CDR2 YYDKDF (reference sequence). The CDR3 here is CATSTTKGLAAIGPTADTQYF. In nucleotides, the CDR3 is TGTGCCACCAGCACAACAAAGGGTCTAGCGGCCATCGGCCCCACGGCAGATACGCAGTATTTT.

The gene calls are TRBV13 and TRBJ2-5; maybe TRBD1 (5 bases). The germline V gene has CDR1 PRHDT and CDR2 FYEKMQ (reference sequence). Trimming took 3 bases from V and 4 from J, leaving 6 bases between them. The CDR3 spans 12 residues. CDR3 sequence (DNA): TGTGCCAGCAGCTTCCAGGGAGAGACCCAGTACTTC. Residues: CASSFQGETQYF.

CDR3 DNA: TGTGCCAGCAGCCTAATAGCTAACTATGGCTACACCTTC. Its translation is CASSLIANYGYTF. The chain joins TRBV5-4 to TRBJ1-2, with D hard to call. CDR1 and CDR2 (germline): SGHNT, YYREEE (reference sequence). V was cut by 4 bases and J by 0 bases, with 7 bases left in between. The CDR3 spans 13 residues.

This CDR3 reads CASSLVSGWRTRVIISDTQYF. The CDR3 DNA reads as TGTGCCAGCAGCTTAGTATCAGGCTGGAGGACTAGAGTCATTATATCAGATACGCAGTATTTT. The chain recombines TRBV7-8 with TRBJ2-3; 7 bases agree with TRBD2. V shed 1 base and J 4 bases; nucleotides not matched to a gene: 23. This CDR3 has 21 amino acids. CDR1 SGHVS and CDR2 FQNEAQ come from the germline V gene.

Written as DNA, the CDR3 is TGTGCCAGCAGCCCCACCTTGTTCGGGACTGAAGCTTTCTTT. Its translation: CASSPTLFGTEAFF. This chain uses TRBV4-2 with TRBJ1-1, with D hard to call. V shed 4 bases and J shed 5 bases, with 14 bases lying between them. The germline CDR1 and CDR2 sequences are LGHNA and YNFKEQ. The CDR3 is 14 residues long.

The chain joins TRBV5-1 to TRBJ1-4; TRBD1 is a possible D gene (5 bases). The CDR3 is 14 amino acids. Germline V gene sequence: CDR1 SGHRS, CDR2 YFSETQ. The V and J ends lost 4 bases and 5 bases respectively, with 12 bases between them. CDR3 amino acids: CASSLTVANEKLFF. CDR3 nucleotide sequence: TGCGCCAGCAGCCTGACAGTAGCAAATGAAAAACTGTTTTTT. Complete variable domain (other parts from reference TRBV5-1 and TRBJ1-4): KAGVTQTPRYLIKTRGQQVTLSCSPISGHRSVSWYQQTPGQGLQFLFEYFSETQRNKGNFPGRFSGRQFSNSRSEMNVSTLELGDSALYLCASSLTVANEKLFFGSGTQLSVL.

The chain recombines TRBV5-1 with TRBJ2-5, with 9 bases fitting TRBD1. The better agreement between TRBJ2-7 and the DNA end casts doubt on the J call. Looked up from germline, CDR1 is SGHRS and CDR2 is YFSETQ. This CDR3 spans 14 amino acids. CDR3 amino acids: CASSSGTGTYEQYF. Written as DNA, the CDR3 is TGCGCCAGCAGCTCAGGGACAGGGACCTACGAGCAGTACTTC.

V and J are TRBV2 and TRBJ2-5, with 9 nucleotides matching TRBD2. Germline V gives CDR1 SNHLY, CDR2 FYNNEI. CDR3 length: 14 residues. V was clipped by 11 bases and J by 3 bases; unmatched bases: 10. The CDR3 DNA is TGTGCCGAGTCTACCCGCGGGGGGGAAGAGACCCAGTACTTC. It encodes CAESTRGGEETQYF.

This rearrangement joins TRBV18 to TRBJ1-6; D is unresolved. Germline V lookup: CDR1 KGHSH, CDR2 LQKENI. There are 15 residues in the CDR3. Deletions cut 1 base from V and 5 bases from J, with 9 bases between. The CDR3 is CASSPRNSHNSPLHF. Written as DNA, the CDR3 is TGTGCCAGCTCACCACGTAACAGTCATAATTCACCCCTCCACTTT.

The chain is built from TRBV9 and TRBJ2-2, with no clear D. This CDR3 region has 13 residues. The germline V and J ends were trimmed by 4 bases and 6 bases, with 10 bases remaining between them. Germline CDR1 reads SGDLS; CDR2 reads YYNGEE. CDR3 in amino acids: CASSTTSAGELFF. CDR3 DNA sequence: TGTGCCAGCAGCACAACAAGTGCCGGGGAGCTGTTTTTT.

This chain connects TRBV7-9 to TRBJ2-3, with 8 bases matching TRBD2. The germline CDR1 and CDR2 sequences are SEHNR and FQNEAQ (reference sequence). The V gene end was trimmed by 3 bases and the J gene end by 0 bases; junction bases not matched to a gene: 5. The CDR3 length is 16 residues. CDR3 nucleotides: TGTGCCAGCAGCTTCCTCAGCGGGGGAAGCACAGATACGCAGTATTTT. Translation: CASSFLSGGSTDTQYF.

The V gene is TRBV4-1, the J gene TRBJ1-1; 8 nucleotides match TRBD1. Germline CDR1 reads MGHRA; CDR2 reads YSYEKL. With V trimmed by 2 bases and J by 5 bases, 7 bases remained unmatched. The CDR3 has 15 residues. CDR3 amino acids: CASSQKGTGGTEAFF. The CDR3 region has the DNA TGCGCCAGCAGCCAAAAGGGTACAGGGGGGACTGAAGCTTTCTTT.

J is TRBJ2-1 and V is TRBV7-6; 8 nucleotides align to TRBD2. Germline-derived CDR1 and CDR2 are SGHVS and FNYEAQ. The CDR3 is made up of 11 amino acids. This chain's CDR3 is CASGSSNEQFF. The CDR3 DNA sequence: TGTGCAAGCGGGAGCTCTAATGAGCAGTTCTTC.

V is TRBV6-1 and J is TRBJ1-2, with TRBD1 identical over 8 bases. CDR1 MNHNS and CDR2 SASEGT come from the germline V gene. J gave up 5 bases and V 0 bases, and 2 bases lay outside the gene matches. This CDR3 is 14 amino acids long. Here the CDR3 DNA reads TGTGCCAGCAGTGAAGCCAGGACAGGGTATGGCTACACCTTC. It codes for CASSEARTGYGYTF.

V usage is TRBV9 and J usage is TRBJ2-7, with D possibly being TRBD2 (6 bases). From germline, CDR1 is SGDLS and CDR2 YYNGEE. Between the trimmed V and J ends, which lost 4 bases and 2 bases, there was a span of 13 bases. This CDR3 region has 14 residues. The CDR3 DNA reads as TGTGCCAGCAGCCCCGACGGGGGACCCTACGAGCAGTACTTC. Translation: CASSPDGGPYEQYF.

J is TRBJ2-2 and V is TRBV7-9, with 10 bases lining up with TRBD1. The CDR3 has 15 residues. Germline V lookup: CDR1 SEHNR, CDR2 FQNEAQ (reference sequence). Trimming cost V 5 bases and J 4 bases; bases outside gene matches: 4. The CDR3 DNA sequence: TGTGCCAGCAGCGGGACAGGGGAGGGCACCGGGGAGCTGTTTTTT. This gives the protein CASSGTGEGTGELFF.

The rearrangement links TRBV2 to TRBJ1-2, with D unclear. The CDR3 length is 13 residues. Germline assignment: CDR1 SNHLY and CDR2 FYNNEI. Trimming removed 3 bases at V and 2 bases at J, with 7 bases between. CDR3 residues: CASSDGPNYGYTF. For the CDR3, the DNA is TGTGCCAGCAGTGATGGGCCCAACTATGGCTACACCTTC.

This sequence joins TRBV7-8 and TRBJ1-5; D may be TRBD1 (6 bases). This CDR3 has 17 residues. Germline CDR1 and CDR2: SGHVS and FQNEAQ. Trimming shortened V by 1 base and J by 0 bases, and 13 bases separated the two germline ends. CDR3 sequence reads: CASSLEPTGDSNQPQHF. The CDR3 DNA reads TGTGCCAGCAGCTTAGAGCCGACAGGAGATAGCAATCAGCCCCAGCATTTT.

J is TRBJ1-4 and V is TRBV4-1, with no clear D. CDR1 and CDR2 (germline): MGHRA, YSYEKL. With 3 bases removed from V and 0 bases from J, the gap between germline ends came to 23 bases. The CDR3 runs 20 residues. This chain's CDR3 is CASSQILTVGGKSTNEKLFF. CDR3 DNA: TGCGCCAGCAGCCAGATTCTTACAGTTGGAGGAAAGTCAACTAATGAAAAACTGTTTTTT.

The rearrangement links TRBV7-3 to TRBJ2-3, with 7 bases aligning to TRBD2. Trimming removed 4 bases from V and 4 bases from J; junction bases left unmatched: 5. Germline V lookup: CDR1 SGHTA, CDR2 FQGTGA. The CDR3 is 14 amino acids. CDR3 nucleotides: TGTGCCAGCAGCTCAACTGGGGGGGCAGATACGCAGTATTTT. It is translated as CASSSTGGADTQYF.

This clone has a single count. The chain is built from TRBV9 and TRBJ2-6, with 9 bases aligning to TRBD1. V lost 4 bases and J lost 0; bases outside the gene matches: 11. The CDR3 has 19 amino acids. CDR1 is SGDLS and CDR2 is YYNGEE in the germline V gene. This CDR3 reads CASSPPGTGKISGANVLTF. As DNA, the CDR3 is TGTGCCAGCAGCCCACCCGGGACAGGGAAAATCTCTGGGGCCAACGTCCTGACTTTC.

V gene TRBV2 combines with J gene TRBJ1-1, with D hard to call. Per the germline V gene, CDR1 is SNHLY and CDR2 is FYNNEI. V lost 6 bases and J 0 bases, leaving 8 bases between the germline ends. The CDR3 consists of 13 residues. The CDR3 DNA reads TGTGCCAGCAGCGATACAGTGAACACTGAAGCTTTCTTT. Translating it yields CASSDTVNTEAFF. Supplemented by reference TRBV2 and TRBJ1-1, the full variable domain reads EPEVTQTPSHQVTQMGQEVILRCVPISNHLYFYWYRQILGQKVEFLVSFYNNEISEKSEIFDDQFSVERPDGSNFTLKIRSTKLEDSAMYFCASSDTVNTEAFFGQGTRLTVV.

This clone was recorded a few times. The chain links TRBV29-1 to TRBJ1-1, with a possible D match to TRBD1 (5 bases). V was cut by 6 bases and J by 3 bases, with 5 bases left in between. The CDR3 loop spans 10 amino acids. Germline-derived CDR1 and CDR2 are SQVTM and ANQGSEA. In nucleotides, the CDR3 is TGCAGCGTAGGGGACACTGAAGCTTTCTTT. It encodes CSVGDTEAFF.

The chain is built from TRBV28 and TRBJ1-3; 8 bases are a match to TRBD1. CDR1 is MDHEN, CDR2 SYDVKM, per germline. The CDR3 length is 14 residues. V lost 5 bases, J lost 8 bases, and 8 bases stayed unmatched. The DNA of the CDR3 is TGTGCCAGCAGTATCTTACAGGGGGGAGACACCATATATTTT. Translated: CASSILQGGDTIYF.

This chain joins TRBV28 and TRBJ2-7, with D perhaps TRBD1 (6 bases). This CDR3 contains 13 residues. CDR1 and CDR2 (germline): MDHEN, SYDVKM. Trimming shortened V by 3 bases and J by 1 base, and 7 bases separated the two germline ends. The CDR3: CASSFGQSYEQYF. The CDR3 region has the DNA TGTGCCAGCAGTTTTGGACAGTCCTACGAGCAGTACTTC.

The genes are TRBV4-1 and TRBJ2-6; D is perhaps TRBD1 (5 bases). CDR1 and CDR2 (germline): MGHRA, YSYEKL. V lost 2 bases, J lost 0 bases, and 11 bases lay in between. This CDR3 region has 17 residues. CDR3 bases: TGCGCCAGCAGCCAACAGGGCCCAAACTCTGGGGCCAACGTCCTGACTTTC. The encoded protein is CASSQQGPNSGANVLTF.

J is TRBJ2-7 and V is TRBV11-3, with a possible D match to TRBD2 (5 bases). This CDR3 comprises 13 residues. V was shortened by 5 bases and J by 5 bases, with 13 bases between the two germline ends. CDR1 and CDR2 (germline): SGHNT, YENEEA. The CDR3 DNA is TGTGCCAGCAGCCCTTCCCGGGGAAACGAGCAGTACTTC. The encoded protein is CASSPSRGNEQYF.